What follows are 8 T cell receptor beta chains derived from one specimen sequenced in a study of blood T cell repertoires in COVID-19 (dated by TCRdb to 2020 to 2021). Preparation of the library involved the immunoSEQ multiplex PCR assay. Sourced from immuneACCESS, this table was stored by TCRdb with only in-frame sequences that have V and J called. A share of the clones is absent; for the studies checked, an unresolved V gene accounts for under half, and the remainder has no known explanation. Recorded for this sample are 300,000 or so clones; roughly 90% of them occurred a single time. The ten largest clonotypes hold roughly 6.7% of the sample. The sequencing input was peripheral blood. The receptors shown here come from a man aged 18-30 years who had recovered from COVID-19.

The CDR3 region is CASSTIARSLGELFF. The CDR3 DNA reads as TGCGCCAGCAGCACCATAGCGCGCTCCCTAGGGGAGCTGTTTTTT. The chain couples TRBV5-1 to TRBJ2-2, with D perhaps matching TRBD2 (5 bases). V was shortened by 4 bases and J by 8 bases, with 18 bases between the two germline ends. Germline V gene sequence: CDR1 SGHRS, CDR2 YFSETQ. The CDR3 is 15 residues long. Looking up the rest from reference TRBV5-1 and TRBJ2-2 gives the full variable domain: KAGVTQTPRYLIKTRGQQVTLSCSPISGHRSVSWYQQTPGQGLQFLFEYFSETQRNKGNFPGRFSGRQFSNSRSEMNVSTLELGDSALYLCASSTIARSLGELFFGEGSRLTVL.

This clone has just one count. V is TRBV3-1 (or the pseudogene TRBV3-2) and J is TRBJ1-5; D not certain. V lost 1 base, J lost 1 base, and 5 bases lay in between. There are 14 residues in the CDR3. From germline, CDR1 is LGHDT and CDR2 YNNKEL (reference sequence). The CDR3, as DNA: TGTGCCAGCAGCCAAGGAGGGAGCAATCAGCCCCAGCATTTT. Amino acid sequence: CASSQGGSNQPQHF.

This clone was recorded once. CDR3 sequence: CASTKGGRTEAFF. In DNA, the CDR3 is TGTGCCAGCACCAAGGGGGGGAGGACTGAAGCTTTCTTT. V gene TRBV2 combines with J gene TRBJ1-1, with D maybe TRBD1 (6 bases). The CDR3 is 13 residues long. Trimming took off 7 bases at V and 5 bases at J, with 14 bases between the two ends. Germline V CDR1 and CDR2: SNHLY, FYNNEI.

V usage is TRBV28 and J usage is TRBJ2-1; TRBD2 agrees at 8 bases. Trimming took 7 bases from V and 9 from J; bases not matched to a gene: 17. CDR1 is MDHEN and CDR2 is SYDVKM in the germline V gene. The CDR3 contains 16 residues. CDR3 protein: CASKPPIGTRGGEQFF. The CDR3 DNA is TGTGCCAGCAAACCCCCAATCGGGACTAGAGGGGGTGAGCAGTTCTTC. Supplemented by reference TRBV28 and TRBJ2-1, the full variable domain reads DVKVTQSSRYLVKRTGEKVFLECVQDMDHENMFWYRQDPGLGLRLIYFSYDVKMKEKGDIPEGYSVSREKKERFSLILESASTNQTSMYLCASKPPIGTRGGEQFFGPGTRLTVL.

This sequence joins TRBV6-5 and TRBJ1-5; D call uncertain. The ends were cut back, 2 bases at V and 3 bases at J, with 5 bases in the middle. The CDR3 is 13 residues long. Germline assignment: CDR1 MNHEY and CDR2 SVGAGI. The CDR3 here is CASSYGNNQPQHF. The CDR3 DNA is TGTGCCAGCAGTTACGGCAACAATCAGCCCCAGCATTTT.

The chain employs TRBV18 and TRBJ2-1; a possible D gene is TRBD1 (5 bases). The V end was cut by 4 bases, the J end by 8 bases, with 21 bases between. Germline assignment: CDR1 KGHSH and CDR2 LQKENI. CDR3 size: 16 residues. CDR3 amino acids: CASSLPSGPPIDEQFF. The CDR3 nucleotides are TGTGCCAGCTCACTTCCTTCAGGGCCGCCAATAGATGAGCAGTTCTTC.

The chain combines TRBV6-5 with TRBJ2-1, with a tentative D call TRBD2 (6 bases). This CDR3 spans 13 amino acids. CDR1 and CDR2 from the germline V gene are MNHEY and SVGAGI. V lost 0 bases to trimming and J lost 10 bases, with 10 bases between them. Written as DNA, the CDR3 is TGTGCCAGCAGTTACTCCGGGAGATTAGAGCAGTTCTTC. Translated: CASSYSGRLEQFF.

This chain's CDR3 is CASSDRPGTTGEAFF. In DNA, the CDR3 is TGTGCCAGCAGTGACCGCCCCGGGACAACGGGGGAAGCTTTCTTT. This sequence joins TRBV9 and TRBJ1-1; D is possibly TRBD1 (6 bases). The CDR3 is 15 residues long. Germline V gene lookup returns CDR1 SGDLS and CDR2 YYNGEE. The V end was cut by 5 bases, the J end by 8 bases, with 22 bases between.